This paragraph reports one TCR beta chain. Its antigen is not identified. This sample was taken from a study of cytomegalovirus exposure and HLA in healthy donors. Turning to the study itself: In an earlier analysis, 90 million to 130 million unique TCR beta sequences were found from some 180 million T cells. HLA-typed donors were the source of some 80 million unique TCRs, which an early data release held.

60 Vbeta and 13 Jbeta primers were used in PCR. Data came from immunoSEQ multiplex PCR; TCRdb stores just in-frame clones and leaves some out. The sample consists of 150,000 to 200,000 clones, roughly 81% of them appearing once. Study observations and caveats: More clonal expansion characterized HLA-associated TCR beta chains than equally common others in a later analysis.

V was pared by 4 bases and J by 7 bases, with 5 bases of the junction left unmatched. The CDR3 extends over 15 amino acids. Germline V CDR1 and CDR2: MRHNA, SNTAGT. The sequence came from a girl aged 5-17 years in good health and CMV-seropositive. The specimen was PBMCs. The V gene is TRBV6-4, the J gene TRBJ1-6; TRBD1 aligns across 9 bases. The CDR3 bases are TGTGCCAGCAGTGGAACAGGGGGCGCGAATTCACCCCTCCACTTT. It is translated as CASSGTGGANSPLHF.